The present T cell receptor beta chain was sequenced within a study of blood T cell repertoires in COVID-19. V gave up 5 bases and J gave up 5 bases, with 15 bases separating them. Germline CDR1 is MNHEY and CDR2 is SVGAGI. The CDR3 is 14 residues long. Only in-frame clones appear in the TCRdb table, and some are missing; sequencing was by immunoSEQ multiplex PCR. This sample has fewer than 85,000 clones; approximately 88% occur once, and the top ten carry 5% to 6%. The material sequenced was peripheral blood. This TCR derives from a man aged 55 to 70 with acute or convalescent COVID-19. The J gene is TRBJ1-1, the V gene TRBV6-5, with a tentative D call TRBD1 (6 bases). The CDR3 region has the DNA TGTGCCAGCAGTAACCGGGACACGGCGACTGAAGCTTTCTTT. Translation: CASSNRDTATEAFF.